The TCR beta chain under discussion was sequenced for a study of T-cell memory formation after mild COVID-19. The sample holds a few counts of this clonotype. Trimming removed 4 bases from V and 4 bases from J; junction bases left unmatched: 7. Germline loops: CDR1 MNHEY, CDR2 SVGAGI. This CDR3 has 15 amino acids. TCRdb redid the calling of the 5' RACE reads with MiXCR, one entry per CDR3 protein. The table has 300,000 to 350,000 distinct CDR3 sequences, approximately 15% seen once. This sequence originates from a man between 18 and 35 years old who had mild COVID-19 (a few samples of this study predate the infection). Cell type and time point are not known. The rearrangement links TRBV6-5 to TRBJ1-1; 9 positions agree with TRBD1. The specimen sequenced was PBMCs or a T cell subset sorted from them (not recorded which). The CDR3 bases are TGTGCCAGCAGTTCCCGGGTGACAGGGGGCACTGAAGCTTTCTTT. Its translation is CASSSRVTGGTEAFF.